This is a list of T cell receptor beta chains from one sample in a study of blood T cell repertoires in COVID-19. Clones were sequenced by immunoSEQ multiplex PCR, and TCRdb holds only the in-frame ones, with some missing. The table shows about 78,000 clones, with 84% occurring only once. Sequencing was done on a sample of peripheral blood. All receptors derive from a man aged 50-59 years with acute or convalescent COVID-19. Both conserved end residues are part of each CDR3. A D gene is named only where the DNA matches it firmly. Clone size is not always given. Where it is, it says once, few, many or a class for expanded clones.

>TRBJ1-1|TRBV19|.|.
TGTGCCAGTAGTATAGGGAACGGGGGCACTGAAGCTTTCTTT
CASSIGNGGTEAFF
>TRBJ1-2|TRBV5-1|TRBD1|.
TGCGCCAGCAGCGGGTACAGGGGGGCCTATGGCTACACCTTC
CASSGYRGAYGYTF
>TRBJ2-1|TRBV7-2|TRBD2|.
TGTGCCAGCAGCCTGGGACTAGCGGGAGGTCTAGGTGAGCAGTTCTTC
CASSLGLAGGLGEQFF
>TRBJ1-3|TRBV7-7|.|.
TGTGCCAGCAGCACAGGGACAGGAAACACCATATATTTT
CASSTGTGNTIYF
>TRBJ1-1|TRBV6-5|.|.
TGTGCCAGCAGTTACTCGGCCTCGGGGGTGACTGAAGCTTTCTTT
CASSYSASGVTEAFF
>TRBJ2-1|TRBV27|.|.
TGTGCCAGCAGTTTAGCAGGTTCCTACAATGAGCAGTTCTTC
CASSLAGSYNEQFF
>TRBJ2-1|TRBV19|.|.
TGTGCCAGTAGTCGCGGAGGGGATGAGCAGTTCTTC
CASSRGGDEQFF
>TRBJ1-4|TRBV4-3|.|.
TGCGCCAGCAGCCAAGTGGGGGCGGGTAATGAAAAACTGTTTTTT
CASSQVGAGNEKLFF
>TRBJ2-3|TRBV4-3|.|.
TGCGCCAGCAGCCAAGATTACGGGTTATCTACGCAGTATTTT
CASSQDYGLSTQYF
>TRBJ1-5|TRBV6-5|TRBD1|.
TGTGCCAGCAGAAACAGGGGTGGCAATCAGCCCCAGCATTTT
CASRNRGGNQPQHF
>TRBJ1-4|TRBV12-3/TRBV12-4|.|.
TGTGCCAGCAGTTCGTCAACTAATGAAAAACTGTTTTTT
CASSSSTNEKLFF
>TRBJ2-7|TRBV15|TRBD1|.
TGTGCCACCAGCAGAGCCGGGACAGCCACCTACGAGCAGTACTTC
CATSRAGTATYEQYF
>TRBJ1-4|TRBV5-4|.|.
TGTGCCAGCAGCTTGGCCCCTGCAACTAATGAAAAACTGTTTTTT
CASSLAPATNEKLFF
>TRBJ2-3|TRBV5-1|TRBD2|.
TGCGCCAGCAGCTCAAAGCGGGGTTGGAGCGCAGATACGCAGTATTTT
CASSSKRGWSADTQYF
>TRBJ1-6|TRBV12-5|.|.
TGTGCTAGTTCCCCCGGGGTACCTAATTCACCCCTCCACTTT
CASSPGVPNSPLHF
>TRBJ1-6|TRBV28|TRBD1|.
TGTGCCAGCACCACGGGACAGTCGAATTCACCCCTCCACTTT
CASTTGQSNSPLHF
>TRBJ2-7|TRBV28|TRBD2|.
TGTGCCAGCAGTTCGGGAGGCCCCCTCTCCTACGAGCAGTACTTC
CASSSGGPLSYEQYF
>TRBJ2-3|TRBV3-1/TRBV3-2|.|.
TGTGCCAGCAGTAAAACCGGGACACCGAACACAGATACGCAGTATTTT
CASSKTGTPNTDTQYF
>TRBJ2-1|TRBV12-5|.|few
TGTGCTAGTGGTTTGATGCGCTCCTACAATGAGCAGTTCTTC
CASGLMRSYNEQFF
>TRBJ1-2|TRBV5-6|TRBD1|.
TGTGCCAGCAGCTTGCCAGGGGGCGGCTATGGCTACACCTTC
CASSLPGGGYGYTF
>TRBJ1-4|TRBV14|TRBD1|.
TGTGCCAGCAGCCAAACTGGGACAGGGCTTAATGAAAAACTGTTTTTT
CASSQTGTGLNEKLFF
>TRBJ2-2|TRBV10-3|.|.
TGTGCCATCAGACCTGACGGGACCGGGGAGCTGTTTTTT
CAIRPDGTGELFF
>TRBJ1-1|TRBV10-3|TRBD1|.
TGTGCCATCAGTGAAGGACAGGGGGCGATAAAAGAGGCTTTCTTT
CAISEGQGAIKEAFF
>TRBJ2-7|TRBV18|TRBD1|.
TGTGCCAGTCGGACAGGCACTAGAGGATCCTACGAGCAGTACTTC
CASRTGTRGSYEQYF
>TRBJ2-7|TRBV11-3|.|.
TGTGCCAGCAGCTTAGGTGGGCCCTACGAGCAGTACTTC
CASSLGGPYEQYF
>TRBJ1-3|TRBV9|.|.
TGTGCCAGCAGCGTCTCCCTCCGCCACAGGAACTCTGGAAACACCATATATTTT
CASSVSLRHRNSGNTIYF
>TRBJ1-3|TRBV27|.|.
TGTGCCACCCCGGGGGACTCTGGAAACACCATATATTTT
CATPGDSGNTIYF
>TRBJ2-7|TRBV5-4|.|once
TGTGCCAGCAGCTTGTACGGACAGCAGGCGTCCGAGCAGTACTTC
CASSLYGQQASEQYF
>TRBJ2-1|TRBV27|.|.
TGTGCCAGCAGTGATAGTCGGGGGGCAGGCGAGCAGTTCTTC
CASSDSRGAGEQFF
>TRBJ2-1|TRBV9|TRBD1|.
TGTGCCAGCAGCGTAGATGGGACAGGGGGCACTGAGCAGTTCTTC
CASSVDGTGGTEQFF
>TRBJ2-4|TRBV5-4|.|once
TGTGCCAGCAGCTTACTAGATTCCAAAAACATTCAGTACTTC
CASSLLDSKNIQYF
>TRBJ1-2|TRBV27|TRBD1|.
TGTGCCAGCAGTTTATTACCAGGGGGCGACTATGGCTACACCTTC
CASSLLPGGDYGYTF